The 25 T cell receptor beta chains below all came from one sample that was sequenced in a study of blood T cells in healthy people across ages (dated by TCRdb to 2015 to 2017). Library generation was performed with 5' RACE. Sequencing relied on an Illumina HiSeq 2500. A second roughly 7 to 11 cycle PCR used a sample-barcoded 5' primer and a J-beta primer mix. TCRdb redid the processing of the public reads, applying fastp at Q25 and MiXCR, and retained in-frame beta chains. Rows merge per CDR3 protein into single entries with the most common DNA and genes. This sample lists more than 1 million distinct CDR3 sequences; roughly 45% were detected once. The ten largest clones represent around 18% of the sample. Sequenced material: blood. These receptors were collected from a woman aged 55-75 years in good health.

J is TRBJ2-4 and V is TRBV12-3 or TRBV12-4; no clear D. Trimming removed 5 bases at V and 1 base at J, with 6 bases between. CDR3 size: 13 residues. CDR3: CASSQEAKNIQYF. DNA for the CDR3: TGTGCCAGCAGTCAGGAGGCCAAAAACATTCAGTACTTC.

This clonotype appeared a few times. This chain links TRBV5-1 with TRBJ2-5; 9 bases agree with TRBD1. The trim removed 5 bases at V and 11 bases at J, leaving 13 bases unmatched. Germline V lookup: CDR1 SGHRS, CDR2 YFSETQ. This CDR3 comprises 14 residues. CDR3 sequence reads: CASSAGTGSMEQYF. The CDR3 DNA reads as TGCGCCAGCAGTGCCGGGACAGGGAGTATGGAGCAGTACTTC.

The genes are TRBV27 and TRBJ1-4; D not resolved. Germline-derived CDR1 and CDR2 are MNHEY and SMNVEV (reference sequence). V was cut by 4 bases and J by 7 bases, with 13 bases left in between. The CDR3 is 14 residues long. Here the CDR3 reads CASSSLSPGEKLFF. The CDR3 DNA reads TGTGCCAGCAGTTCCCTGAGCCCGGGTGAAAAACTGTTTTTT.

The V gene is TRBV20-1, the J gene TRBJ1-2; D not certain. The CDR3 consists of 13 residues. The V end was cut by 6 bases, the J end by 3 bases, with 14 bases between. The germline gives CDR1 DFQATT, CDR2 SNEGSKA (reference sequence). In DNA form, the CDR3 reads TGCAGTGCAAGACGGCCCGCGGACTATGGCTACACCTTC. Its protein is CSARRPADYGYTF.

This chain uses TRBV19 with TRBJ2-5; 10 bases line up with TRBD1. CDR1 is LNHDA, CDR2 SQIVND, per germline (reference sequence). V gave up 3 bases and J gave up 2 bases; unmatched junction bases: 6. The CDR3 totals 16 residues. The CDR3 reads CASSMGRTGGQETQYF. CDR3 in DNA: TGTGCCAGTAGTATGGGTAGGACAGGGGGACAAGAGACCCAGTACTTC.

This CDR3 is CAWSVQGTTKHEQFF. The DNA of the CDR3 is TGTGCCTGGAGTGTACAGGGGACAACAAAACATGAGCAGTTCTTC. The chain couples TRBV30 to TRBJ2-1, with 7 bases that match TRBD1. Trimming at V came to 0 bases and at J to 8 bases, leaving 10 bases not matched to a gene. Germline lookup yields CDR1 GTSNPN and CDR2 SVGIG (reference sequence). CDR3 length: 15 amino acids.

The chain carries TRBV29-1 and TRBJ2-2; 9 bases are shared with TRBD1. CDR1 SQVTM and CDR2 ANQGSEA come from the germline V gene. The CDR3 loop spans 15 amino acids. J lost 7 bases, V lost 5 bases, and 11 bases had no gene match. The chain's CDR3 is CSVSQWGQGGGELFF. For the CDR3, the DNA is TGCAGCGTTTCTCAATGGGGACAGGGAGGCGGGGAGCTGTTTTTT.

The chain carries TRBV28 and TRBJ1-2; no clear D. The CDR3 loop spans 14 amino acids. Germline-derived CDR1 and CDR2 are MDHEN and SYDVKM. V shed 6 bases and J shed 3 bases, with 14 bases lying between them. This CDR3 is CASSSDGEYYGYTF. For the CDR3, the DNA is TGTGCCAGCAGCTCCGACGGGGAGTACTATGGCTACACCTTC.

This rearrangement joins TRBV6-1 to TRBJ1-6, with D perhaps TRBD1 (5 bases). V was pared by 3 bases and J by 9 bases, with 9 bases between. CDR1 and CDR2 from the germline V gene are MNHNS and SASEGT. The length of the CDR3 is 13 residues. In DNA form, the CDR3 reads TGTGCCAGCAGTGACTTGAGGGGTTCACCCCTCCACTTT. This codes for CASSDLRGSPLHF.

The V gene is TRBV10-3, the J gene TRBJ2-7, with 13 nucleotides matching TRBD2. The ends lost 2 bases at V and 4 bases at J; junction bases unmatched: 5. This CDR3 has 16 residues. Germline lookup yields CDR1 ENHRY and CDR2 SYGVKD. The CDR3 region has the DNA TGTGCCATCAGTGAGACTAGCGGGAGGGCCATGTACGAGCAGTACTTC. Protein: CAISETSGRAMYEQYF.

Only a few counts were recorded for this clonotype. The chain uses TRBV27 and TRBJ1-2; 8 bases are shared with TRBD1. The V and J ends lost 10 bases and 4 bases, in that order; junction bases with no gene match: 5. CDR1 and CDR2 (germline): MNHEY, SMNVEV (reference sequence). The CDR3 is 12 residues long. CDR3 sequence reads: CATKQGGYGYTF. The CDR3 DNA sequence: TGTGCCACCAAACAGGGGGGCTATGGCTACACCTTC.

This clonotype was seen more than once but under ten times. The J gene is TRBJ2-7, the V gene TRBV28, with 9 bases that match TRBD1. Trimming at V came to 4 bases and at J to 7 bases, leaving 11 bases not matched to a gene. Germline assignment: CDR1 MDHEN and CDR2 SYDVKM. This CDR3 contains 15 residues. CDR3 in amino acids: CASSSPGQGTGEQYF. The CDR3 DNA reads TGTGCCAGCAGTTCGCCGGGACAGGGCACGGGGGAGCAGTACTTC.

This clonotype was seen at least ten times. This rearrangement joins TRBV4-2 to TRBJ2-4; 15 positions match TRBD2. In germline, CDR1 is LGHNA, CDR2 YNFKEQ. The CDR3 spans 16 residues. V shed 1 base and J 7 bases; nucleotides not matched to a gene: 2. For the CDR3, the DNA is TGTGCCAGCAGCCAAGGCGGGACTAGCGGGAGGAACATTCAGTACTTC. Translating gives CASSQGGTSGRNIQYF.

The chain joins TRBV6-5 to TRBJ2-5; 9 bases agree with TRBD1. CDR3 size: 14 residues. V lost 5 bases to trimming and J lost 5 bases; unmatched junction nucleotides: 6. Germline CDR1 and CDR2: MNHEY and SVGAGI. CDR3 protein: CASSHWTGDETQYF. CDR3 nucleotides: TGTGCCAGCAGTCATTGGACAGGGGACGAGACCCAGTACTTC.

There are a few counts of this clonotype. The chain joins TRBV6-5 to TRBJ1-4; the D gene is possibly TRBD1 (6 bases). This CDR3 spans 15 amino acids. V was cut by 5 bases and J by 5 bases, with 15 bases left in between. Germline V gives CDR1 MNHEY, CDR2 SVGAGI. This CDR3 is CASSRGTGINEKLFF. The DNA of the CDR3 is TGTGCCAGCAGTCGGGGAACAGGGATAAATGAAAAACTGTTTTTT.

The chain is built from TRBV3-1 and TRBJ1-4; the D gene is possibly TRBD1 (5 bases). The CDR3 is 15 amino acids. Germline V CDR1 and CDR2: LGHDT, YNNKEL (reference sequence). Trimming removed 4 bases from V and 11 bases from J, with 20 bases in between. CDR3 loop: CASSPGQAGLGKLFF. DNA for the CDR3: TGTGCCAGCAGCCCGGGGCAAGCGGGACTCGGGAAACTGTTTTTT. The variable domain in full, with the rest retrieved from reference TRBV3-1 and TRBJ1-4, is DTAVSQTPKYLVTQMGNDKSIKCEQNLGHDTMYWYKQDSKKFLKIMFSYNNKELIINETVPNRFSPKSPDKAHLNLHINSLELGDSAVYFCASSPGQAGLGKLFFGSGTQLSVL.

This clonotype has a handful of counts. The chain combines TRBV9 with TRBJ2-7; D perhaps matches TRBD1 (6 bases). CDR3 size: 14 residues. Germline CDR1 and CDR2: SGDLS and YYNGEE. The V end lost 0 bases, the J end lost 2 bases, and 9 bases lay between the germline ends. This CDR3 reads CASSVAPGAYEQYF. DNA for the CDR3: TGTGCCAGCAGCGTAGCGCCAGGGGCCTACGAGCAGTACTTC.

This clonotype was counted only a few times. The CDR3 DNA is TGCAGTGCTAGAGCGCTAGCGGGTACCTACGAGCAGTACTTC. It encodes CSARALAGTYEQYF. The chain joins TRBV20-1 to TRBJ2-7, with 8 nucleotides matching TRBD2. The junction had 4 bases not matched to a gene; V was cut back by 1 base and J by 2 bases. This CDR3 region has 14 residues. Per the germline V gene, CDR1 is DFQATT and CDR2 is SNEGSKA (reference sequence).

This rearrangement joins TRBV12-3 or TRBV12-4 to TRBJ2-3; D is unclear. V dropped 5 bases and J dropped 2 bases, with 14 bases sitting between them. The CDR3 runs 15 residues. CDR3 nucleotides: TGTGCCAGCAGTCCGGATCTTCTATTCACAGATACGCAGTATTTT. Translating it yields CASSPDLLFTDTQYF.

In its sample, this clonotype was seen a few times. The rearrangement uses TRBV30 and TRBJ2-7; D is unresolved. V lost 1 base, J lost 0 bases, and 1 base lay in between. In germline, CDR1 is GTSNPN, CDR2 SVGIG (reference sequence). The CDR3 contains 11 residues. The chain's CDR3 is CAWSDSYEQYF. The DNA for the CDR3 is TGTGCCTGGAGTGACTCCTACGAGCAGTACTTC.

This clonotype appeared a few times. The V call is TRBV5-1, the J call TRBJ2-7; D not resolved. V lost 5 bases and J 0 bases, leaving 9 bases between the germline ends. The CDR3 extends over 13 amino acids. The V gene's germline CDR1 is SGHRS and CDR2 YFSETQ. DNA of the CDR3: TGCGCCAGCAGGTACGACCTCTCCTACGAGCAGTACTTC. Translating it yields CASRYDLSYEQYF.

Points on this clonotype: A much bigger clone sits one base away, suggesting this may be a read error. V gene TRBV7-8 combines with J gene TRBJ2-7, with 9 bases that match TRBD1. CDR3 length equals 16 residues. The germline gives CDR1 SGHVS, CDR2 FQNEAQ. V dropped 1 base and J dropped 3; count of bases not matched to a gene: 7. Here the CDR3 reads CASSLGDRVSFYEQYF. CDR3 nucleotide sequence: TGTGCCAGCAGCTTAGGGGACAGGGTGAGCTTCTACGAGCAGTACTTC.

The gene calls are TRBV6-5 and TRBJ2-3; D call uncertain. Trimming stripped 2 bases from V and 2 bases from J, with 14 bases between. The CDR3 spans 16 residues. Germline CDR1 and CDR2: MNHEY and SVGAGI. Written as DNA, the CDR3 is TGTGCCAGCAGTTACGAGGACGGTGACTCCACAGATACGCAGTATTTT. Residues: CASSYEDGDSTDTQYF.

The chain joins TRBV12-3 or TRBV12-4 to TRBJ1-3; the D gene is possibly TRBD1 (5 bases). V lost 3 bases and J lost 0, with 12 bases in between. This CDR3 is 16 amino acids long. This chain's CDR3 is CASSFGARRSGNTIYF. For the CDR3, the DNA is TGTGCCAGCAGTTTCGGGGCTCGACGCTCTGGAAACACCATATATTTT.

In its sample, this clonotype was seen many times. For the CDR3, the DNA is TGCGCCAGCAGCTTGGCCGGGACAGGGGACTACGAGCAGTACTTC. Translated: CASSLAGTGDYEQYF. The chain carries TRBV5-1 and TRBJ2-7, with 10 bases that match TRBD1. J lost 3 bases, V lost 0 bases, and 3 bases had no gene match. The CDR3 is made up of 15 amino acids. Germline lookup yields CDR1 SGHRS and CDR2 YFSETQ.